The subject of this entry is one T cell receptor (beta chain). Its target is not known. This sample stems from a study of cytomegalovirus exposure and HLA in healthy donors. Study conclusions and caveats: HLA-A and HLA-B allele assignments for most subjects were reportedly predicted accurately using TCR beta sequences.

Both 60 Vbeta primers and 13 Jbeta primers went into the PCR. Repertoires were generated with immunoSEQ multiplex PCR, while TCRdb's copy carries only in-frame clones and drops some. The sample has about 200,000 clones; 79% are singletons. Trimming stripped 4 bases from V and 4 bases from J, with 11 bases between. Germline CDR1 KGHSH, CDR2 LQKENI. The CDR3 has 13 amino acids. The clonotype comes from a male donor in good health and CMV-seropositive. This rearrangement joins TRBV18 to TRBJ2-7; no clear D gene. The sequenced material came from PBMCs. The CDR3 DNA is TGTGCCAGCTCACGGGCCGGCCCATACGAGCAGTACTTC. It codes for CASSRAGPYEQYF.